This TCR beta chain comes out of a study of CD8+ T cells in alopecia areata. Following extraction, RNA underwent reverse transcription to cDNA, which served as the sequencing template. Produced via immunoSEQ multiplex PCR; TCRdb's table is partial and in-frame only. The sample has some 150,000 clones; less than 65% are singletons. The trim removed 0 bases at V and 3 bases at J, leaving 9 bases unmatched. The CDR3 loop spans 18 amino acids. Germline V gene lookup returns CDR1 SGHAT and CDR2 FQDESV (reference sequence). The sample comprised CD8+ T cells sorted from blood. The sequence was obtained from a human donor in good health. The chain joins TRBV11-1 to TRBJ2-7; 12 positions match TRBD2. CDR3: CASSLAFGLAGIYYEQYF. The CDR3 DNA reads as TGTGCCAGCAGCTTAGCATTTGGACTAGCGGGGATCTACTACGAGCAGTACTTC.